This entry lists 6 T cell receptor beta chains sequenced from one sample in a study of T cells after yellow fever vaccination. TCRdb processed the 5' RACE reads anew with MiXCR; each CDR3 protein has one entry. The data hold some 97,000 distinct CDR3 sequences, with under 7% observed a single time. The source was CD8+ T cells sorted from PBMCs, collected 10 days after the yellow fever booster vaccination. Every receptor here comes from a man between 18 and 35 years old who received the YFV17D yellow fever vaccine.

The rearrangement joins TRBV19 to TRBJ1-1; D unresolved. Trimming removed 7 bases from V and 1 base from J, with 13 bases in between. This CDR3 region has 14 residues. Germline CDR1 LNHDA, CDR2 SQIVND (reference sequence). The CDR3 DNA reads TGTGCCAGTAAGGGCTCCGGGCGGAACACTGAAGCTTTCTTT. Its translation is CASKGSGRNTEAFF.

This clonotype was seen a few times. The genes are TRBV28 and TRBJ2-7, with D hard to call. Germline lookup yields CDR1 MDHEN and CDR2 SYDVKM. CDR3 length equals 13 residues. V lost 1 base to trimming and J lost 2 bases, with 6 bases between them. DNA for the CDR3: TGTGCCAGCAGTTTATACAGTACCTACGAGCAGTACGTC. Protein product: CASSLYSTYEQYV.

The chain uses TRBV5-4 and TRBJ2-7; TRBD1 agrees at 10 bases. J was trimmed by 7 bases and V by 5 bases; bases with no gene match: 12. The CDR3 is 15 amino acids. CDR1 is SGHNT and CDR2 is YYREEE in the germline V gene (reference sequence). CDR3 nucleotides: TGTGCCAGCAGTTATGGACAGGGGGGCTTGAGAGAGCAGTACTTC. Translating it yields CASSYGQGGLREQYF.

In its sample, this clonotype was seen many times. The J gene is TRBJ2-5, the V gene TRBV25-1; 9 positions match TRBD1. The CDR3 sequence is 15 residues long. V gave up 6 bases and J gave up 5 bases; unmatched junction bases: 10. Germline V gene sequence: CDR1 MGHDK, CDR2 SYGVNS. This CDR3 is CASRGQGIPQETQYF. DNA for the CDR3: TGTGCCAGCAGGGGACAGGGAATACCGCAGGAGACCCAGTACTTC.

The CDR3 reads CASSNRDRGDEQFF. In DNA form, the CDR3 reads TGTGCCAGCAGCAACCGGGACAGAGGCGATGAGCAGTTCTTC. The chain carries TRBV5-4 and TRBJ2-1, with 7 positions matching TRBD1. Germline V gene data show CDR1 as SGHNT and CDR2 as YYREEE (reference sequence). This CDR3 spans 14 amino acids. The J segment lost 8 bases and the V segment lost 4 bases, leaving 9 bases of the junction unmatched.

This chain connects TRBV7-2 to TRBJ2-3; either TRBD1 or TRBD2 may supply D (5 bases each). The V end lost 7 bases, the J end lost 6 bases, and 11 bases lay between the germline ends. The length of the CDR3 is 12 residues. The V gene's germline CDR1 is SGHTA and CDR2 FQGNSA. The DNA of the CDR3 is TGTGCCAGCAACCATCGGGGCGATACGCAGTATTTT. As protein: CASNHRGDTQYF.